A selection of T cell receptor beta chains follows, all from one sample in a study of T cells in Graves' hyperthyroidism and ophthalmopathy. TCRdb analysed the multiplex PCR reads with MiXCR anew, one entry per CDR3 protein. The sample contains roughly 380,000 distinct CDR3 sequences, around 13% of which appear only once. The sample comprised blood. These receptors were taken from a woman under 30 with Graves' hyperthyroidism. Both conserved end residues are part of each CDR3. A D gene is named only where the DNA matches it firmly. Only some rows state a clone size, as once, few, many or a class for expanded clones.

V	size	J	D	CDR3	DNA
TRBV14	few	TRBJ2-7	TRBD2	CASSQDRGLAVTYEQYF	TGTGCCAGCAGCCAAGATAGAGGACTAGCGGTTACCTACGAGCAGTACTTC
TRBV5-8	few	TRBJ2-3	-	CASSLQGGGTQYF	TGTGCCAGCAGCTTGCAGGGAGGCGGTACGCAGTATTTT
TRBV7-8	many	TRBJ1-2	TRBD1	CASSGGTANYGYTF	TGTGCCAGCAGCGGAGGGACAGCTAACTATGGCTACACCTTC
TRBV6-1	many	TRBJ1-1	-	CASAERTPEAFF	TGTGCCAGCGCAGAAAGGACACCCGAAGCTTTCTTT
TRBV27	few	TRBJ1-5	-	CASSFRWDTNQPQHF	TGTGCCAGCAGTTTCCGCTGGGACACAAATCAGCCCCAGCATTTT
TRBV10-1	many	TRBJ2-7	-	CAKIEGLGIYEQYF	TGCGCCAAGATAGAAGGACTTGGAATCTACGAGCAGTACTTC
TRBV6-5	many	TRBJ1-6	-	CASSYSTRPTYNSPLHF	TGTGCCAGCAGTTACTCGACGAGACCGACGTATAATTCACCCCTCCACTTT
TRBV25-1	-	TRBJ2-1	TRBD2	CATELAKVGNEQFF	TGTGCCACAGAACTAGCGAAGGTAGGGAATGAGCAGTTCTTC
TRBV7-6	many	TRBJ2-3	-	CASSLSGAFTDTQYF	TGTGCCAGCAGCTTATCAGGGGCGTTCACAGATACGCAGTATTTT
TRBV30	many	TRBJ2-7	-	CAWSMQYYEQYF	TGTGCCTGGAGTATGCAGTACTACGAGCAGTACTTC
TRBV4-1	few	TRBJ2-5	TRBD2	CASSQDGGVGRKQETQYF	TGCGCCAGCAGCCAAGACGGGGGGGTCGGCCGGAAACAAGAGACCCAGTACTTC
TRBV6-1	many	TRBJ2-7	TRBD1	CASSEGTGGSYEQYF	TGTGCCAGCAGTGAAGGAACAGGGGGTAGCTACGAGCAGTACTTC
TRBV7-3	few	TRBJ2-2	TRBD2	CASSLTSGSPGELFF	TGTGCCAGCAGCTTAACTAGCGGGAGTCCCGGGGAGCTGTTTTTT
TRBV27	many	TRBJ1-1	-	CASIPRAGTRANTEAFF	TGTGCCAGCATCCCTAGGGCCGGGACAAGGGCCAACACTGAAGCTTTCTTT
TRBV7-9	few	TRBJ1-2	TRBD1	CASSQGGRRGGYTF	TGTGCCAGCAGCCAGGGGGGGAGAAGAGGGGGCTACACCTTC
TRBV7-2	many	TRBJ2-2	-	CASSLSGRGTGELFF	TGTGCCAGCAGCCTCAGCGGGCGTGGCACCGGGGAGCTGTTTTTT
TRBV28	many	TRBJ1-2	-	CASSLKGRVGYTF	TGTGCCAGCAGTTTAAAAGGCAGGGTCGGCTACACCTTC
TRBV13	many	TRBJ2-7	-	CASSFYGGYEQYF	TGTGCCAGCAGCTTCTATGGGGGATACGAGCAGTACTTC
TRBV9	-	TRBJ2-7	-	CASSGDTYEQYF	TGTGCCAGCAGCGGAGACACCTACGAGCAGTACTTC
TRBV27	-	TRBJ1-2	-	CASRTGTGYGYTF	TGTGCCAGCAGGACCGGGACGGGCTATGGCTACACCTTC
TRBV13	-	TRBJ2-3	TRBD1	CASSSRDREVDTQYF	TGTGCCAGCAGCTCTCGGGACAGGGAGGTAGATACGCAGTATTTT
TRBV7-6	-	TRBJ2-7	TRBD2	CASSFYGGFSYEQYF	TGTGCCAGCAGCTTCTACGGGGGGTTCTCCTACGAGCAGTACTTC
TRBV19	-	TRBJ1-5	-	CASSITNGGSLQPQHF	TGTGCCAGTAGTATCACCAACGGGGGCTCCCTGCAGCCCCAGCATTTT
TRBV30	-	TRBJ2-1	TRBD2	CAWSDLSGTYYNEQFF	TGTGCCTGGAGTGACCTCAGCGGGACGTACTACAATGAGCAGTTCTTC
TRBV12-3/TRBV12-4	many	TRBJ1-1	TRBD1	CASSQAIQGRAFF	TGTGCCAGCAGCCAAGCCATACAGGGGCGAGCTTTCTTT
TRBV10-3	many	TRBJ2-7	-	CAIAAPRDSYEQYF	TGTGCCATCGCCGCGCCCCGGGACTCCTACGAGCAGTACTTC
TRBV5-6	-	TRBJ1-2	-	CASSSEPGDFNYGYTF	TGTGCCAGCAGCTCGGAGCCAGGGGATTTCAACTATGGCTACACCTTC
TRBV12-3/TRBV12-4	once	TRBJ2-1	-	CASSPLTRRYNEQFF	TGTGCCAGCAGTCCGCTGACTCGACGTTACAATGAGCAGTTCTTC
TRBV27	few	TRBJ2-1	-	CASSLADAHFNEQFF	TGTGCCAGCAGTTTAGCGGACGCTCACTTCAATGAGCAGTTCTTC
TRBV11-2	many	TRBJ2-2	-	CASSFQGTGELFF	TGTGCCAGCAGCTTCCAAGGGACCGGGGAGCTGTTTTTT
TRBV6-5	many	TRBJ1-2	-	CASSYSGVAGYTF	TGTGCCAGCAGTTACTCGGGAGTGGCCGGCTACACCTTC
TRBV28	many	TRBJ2-1	TRBD2	CASSPGLAGTNEQFF	TGTGCCAGCAGTCCGGGACTAGCGGGCACTAATGAGCAGTTCTTC
TRBV20-1	many	TRBJ1-4	TRBD1	CSATGQGLRPTNEKLFF	TGCAGTGCAACCGGACAGGGCCTACGACCAACTAATGAAAAACTGTTTTTT
TRBV28	-	TRBJ1-3	-	CASVDGNTIYF	TGTGCCAGCGTAGATGGAAACACCATATATTTT
TRBV11-1	many	TRBJ2-7	-	CASSFAGGRRSEQYF	TGTGCCAGCAGCTTTGCAGGTGGTCGGAGGTCCGAGCAGTACTTC
TRBV7-8	-	TRBJ1-1	-	CASTYGNTEAFF	TGTGCCAGCACCTACGGAAACACTGAAGCTTTCTTT
TRBV5-1	once	TRBJ2-7	TRBD2	CASSSGLAGGLLSEQYF	TGCGCCAGCAGCTCGGGACTAGCGGGAGGCTTACTTTCCGAGCAGTACTTC
TRBV28	many	TRBJ2-1	-	CASSFGLFYNEQFF	TGTGCCAGCAGTTTCGGACTCTTCTACAATGAGCAGTTCTTC
TRBV9	few	TRBJ1-3	TRBD1	CASSAGVPGGTRGNTIYF	TGTGCCAGCAGCGCGGGGGTGCCAGGGGGTACGAGAGGAAACACCATATATTTT
TRBV5-1	many	TRBJ2-7	-	CASSSPKAYEQYF	TGCGCCAGCAGCTCCCCAAAGGCCTACGAGCAGTACTTC
TRBV3-1	few	TRBJ2-7	-	CASSQTPGAMAYEQYF	TGTGCCAGCAGCCAAACGCCCGGGGCGATGGCCTACGAGCAGTACTTC
TRBV20-1	many	TRBJ2-3	-	CSAKVSRDTDTQYF	TGCAGTGCTAAGGTGTCCCGGGACACAGATACGCAGTATTTT
TRBV30	many	TRBJ1-1	-	CAWSVRKHTEAFF	TGTGCCTGGAGTGTACGGAAACATACTGAAGCTTTCTTT
TRBV15	-	TRBJ2-1	-	CATSGSSYNEQFF	TGTGCCACCAGCGGAAGCTCCTACAATGAGCAGTTCTTC
TRBV12-3/TRBV12-4	many	TRBJ1-1	-	CASSLLARSTEAFF	TGTGCCAGCAGTTTATTAGCCAGGTCCACTGAAGCTTTCTTT
TRBV27	many	TRBJ2-6	-	CASSLLDHRAANTYSGANVLTF	TGTGCCAGCAGTTTATTGGATCACCGCGCGGCTAATACCTACTCTGGGGCCAACGTCCTGACTTTC
TRBV18	few	TRBJ1-3	-	CASSSVSGQGNTIYF	TGTGCCAGCTCATCTGTTTCCGGGCAGGGAAACACCATATATTTT
TRBV2	many	TRBJ2-5	TRBD2	CASRLAGGKQGTQYF	TGTGCCAGCAGACTAGCGGGAGGGAAGCAGGGGACCCAGTACTTC
TRBV20-1	few	TRBJ2-7	-	CSARDATYEQYF	TGCAGTGCTAGAGATGCAACCTACGAGCAGTACTTC
TRBV11-2	many	TRBJ2-3	-	CASSLGLDTQYF	TGTGCCAGCAGCTTAGGACTCGATACGCAGTATTTT
TRBV6-2/TRBV6-3	many	TRBJ2-1	TRBD1	CASSYHLTGEGTYNEQFF	TGTGCCAGCAGTTACCATCTAACAGGGGAAGGGACCTACAATGAGCAGTTCTTC
TRBV7-9	-	TRBJ1-5	TRBD1	CACSLDRDQPQHF	TGTGCCTGCAGCTTAGACAGGGATCAGCCCCAGCATTTT
TRBV4-3	-	TRBJ2-7	-	CASSQNRLYEQYF	TGCGCCAGCAGCCAAAATAGATTATACGAGCAGTACTTC